One T cell receptor beta chain is described in this entry. The antigen is not known. This sample is part of a study of T cell clones after liver transplantation. About the research overall: Post-transplant blood was tracked for graft-donor-reactive T cell clones identified in a pre-transplant mixed lymphocyte reaction. Without induction therapy, subjects received standard immunosuppression until 12-24 months post-transplant. Blood was drawn pre-transplant, before withdrawal, and after full or failed withdrawal.

The V gene's germline CDR1 is ENHRY and CDR2 SYGVKD. V dropped 7 bases and J dropped 2; count of bases not matched to a gene: 16. The CDR3 consists of 19 residues. TCRdb's copy holds only in-frame clones and misses some; the assay was immunoSEQ multiplex PCR. The repertoire has 65,000 to 95,000 clones, 80% of them found once; the top ten carry 0.6%. Study results and limitations: Graft donor-reactive T cells possibly entered the graft instead of undergoing deletion.

The V call is TRBV10-3, the J call TRBJ2-3; 12 nucleotides line up with TRBD2. The sample consisted of CD4+ T cells from blood, taken before liver transplant. This sequence originates from a human donor who received a liver transplant. The DNA of the CDR3 is TGTGCCATCACCAACCCCTCTAGCGGGAGGGCCGCCAACACAGATACGCAGTATTTT. Residues: CAITNPSSGRAANTDTQYF.